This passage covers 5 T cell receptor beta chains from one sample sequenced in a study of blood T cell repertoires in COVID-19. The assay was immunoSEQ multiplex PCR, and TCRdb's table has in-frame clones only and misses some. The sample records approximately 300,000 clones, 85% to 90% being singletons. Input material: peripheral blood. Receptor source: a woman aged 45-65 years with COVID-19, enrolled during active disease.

The CDR3 spells CASRAQGYNQPQHF. CDR3 DNA: TGTGCCAGCAGAGCACAGGGTTACAATCAGCCCCAGCATTTT. The chain uses TRBV25-1 and TRBJ1-5, with TRBD1 as a possible D gene (6 bases). Germline lookup yields CDR1 MGHDK and CDR2 SYGVNS. V lost 6 bases and J lost 3, with 12 bases in between. The CDR3 contains 14 residues.

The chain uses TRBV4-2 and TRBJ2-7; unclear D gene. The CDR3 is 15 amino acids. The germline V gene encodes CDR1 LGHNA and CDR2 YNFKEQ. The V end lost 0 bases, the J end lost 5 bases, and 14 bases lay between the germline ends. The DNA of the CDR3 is TGTGCCAGCAGCCAAGAATTTTATGCCAGTGACGAGCAGTACTTC. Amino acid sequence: CASSQEFYASDEQYF.

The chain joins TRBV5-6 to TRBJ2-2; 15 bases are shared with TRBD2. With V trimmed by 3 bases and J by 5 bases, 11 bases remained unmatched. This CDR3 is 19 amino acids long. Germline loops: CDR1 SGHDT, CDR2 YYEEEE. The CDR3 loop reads CASSYRTSGRASWTGELFF. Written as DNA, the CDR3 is TGTGCCAGCAGCTACCGGACTAGCGGGAGGGCTAGTTGGACCGGGGAGCTGTTTTTT.

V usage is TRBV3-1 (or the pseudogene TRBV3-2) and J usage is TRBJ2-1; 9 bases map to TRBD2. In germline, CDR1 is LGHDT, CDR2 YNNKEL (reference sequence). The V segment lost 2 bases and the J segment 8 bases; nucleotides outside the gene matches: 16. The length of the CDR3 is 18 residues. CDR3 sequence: CASSQSRSSGRRGDEQFF. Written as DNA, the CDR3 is TGTGCCAGCAGCCAAAGTAGGAGTAGCGGGAGACGGGGCGATGAGCAGTTCTTC.

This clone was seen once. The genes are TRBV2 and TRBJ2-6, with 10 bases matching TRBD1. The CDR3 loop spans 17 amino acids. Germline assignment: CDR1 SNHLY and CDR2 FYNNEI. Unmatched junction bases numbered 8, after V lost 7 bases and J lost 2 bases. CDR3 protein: CASTGQGSAAGANVLTF. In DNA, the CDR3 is TGTGCCAGCACGGGACAGGGGAGCGCGGCTGGGGCCAACGTCCTGACTTTC.